Following are 6 T cell receptor beta chains from one sample sequenced in a study of cytomegalovirus exposure and HLA in healthy donors. Primers: 60 Vbeta forward and 13 Jbeta reverse. The data were produced by immunoSEQ multiplex PCR, yet TCRdb's version contains in-frame clones alone and is incomplete. The data hold about 100,000 clones, with approximately 72% observed a single time. The sequencing input was PBMCs. The receptors stem from a male donor in good health and CMV-seropositive.

This clone showed up just once. V and J are TRBV9 and TRBJ1-2; D might be TRBD1 (6 bases). CDR1 is SGDLS and CDR2 is YYNGEE in the germline V gene. Trimming left V 0 bases short and J 4 bases short, with 13 bases between. This CDR3 has 15 amino acids. In nucleotides, the CDR3 is TGTGCCAGCAGCGTAGCACAGGGAGACACCTATGGCTACACCTTC. This encodes CASSVAQGDTYGYTF.

V is TRBV6-6 and J is TRBJ2-7; D remains unclear. V dropped 2 bases and J dropped 5 bases, with 7 bases sitting between them. Germline CDR1 reads MNHNY; CDR2 reads SVGAGI (reference sequence). The CDR3 consists of 12 residues. This chain's CDR3 is CASSYPFDEQYF. In DNA form, the CDR3 reads TGTGCCAGCAGTTACCCCTTTGACGAGCAGTACTTC.

A single count supports this clone. The chain links TRBV7-9 to TRBJ1-3, with a possible D match to TRBD1 (5 bases). The V gene's germline CDR1 is SEHNR and CDR2 FQNEAQ (reference sequence). This CDR3 is 12 amino acids long. The V and J ends lost 4 bases and 9 bases respectively, with 10 bases between them. The CDR3 sequence: CASSWRGSTIYF. The CDR3 DNA follows: TGTGCCAGCAGCTGGAGGGGATCCACCATATATTTT.

This clone was picked up a small number of times. The genes are TRBV2 and TRBJ2-3; no definite D call. Germline CDR1 SNHLY, CDR2 FYNNEI. V lost 6 bases, J lost 4 bases, and 5 bases lay in between. CDR3 size: 11 residues. The CDR3 nucleotides read TGTGCCAGCAGCGTCTCAGATACGCAGTATTTT. The encoded protein is CASSVSDTQYF.

The V call is TRBV7-2, the J call TRBJ2-2; no reliable D call. Per the germline V gene, CDR1 is SGHTA and CDR2 is FQGNSA. This CDR3 contains 13 residues. The V gene lost 5 bases and the J gene lost 1 base, with 5 bases spanning the gap. In DNA, the CDR3 is TGTGCCAGCAGCCCACTGAACACCGGGGAGCTGTTTTTT. Amino acid sequence: CASSPLNTGELFF. The full variable domain, in which reference TRBV7-2 and TRBJ2-2 provide the parts outside the CDR3, is GAGVSQSPSNKVTEKGKDVELRCDPISGHTALYWYRQSLGQGLEFLIYFQGNSAPDKSGLPSDRFSAERTGGSVSTLTIQRTQQEDSAVYLCASSPLNTGELFFGEGSRLTVL.

The V gene is TRBV7-2, the J gene TRBJ2-1; possible D gene TRBD2, 5 bases. Per the germline V gene, CDR1 is SGHTA and CDR2 is FQGNSA. Trimming stripped 5 bases from V and 13 bases from J, with 15 bases between. The CDR3 sequence is 12 residues long. As DNA, the CDR3 is TGTGCCAGCAGCGCACCTAGAGGGCAACAGTTCTTC. It is translated as CASSAPRGQQFF. The whole variable domain, filled in from reference TRBV7-2 and TRBJ2-1, reads GAGVSQSPSNKVTEKGKDVELRCDPISGHTALYWYRQSLGQGLEFLIYFQGNSAPDKSGLPSDRFSAERTGGSVSTLTIQRTQQEDSAVYLCASSAPRGQQFFGPGTRLTVL.